This TCR beta chain stems from a study of long-term antiretroviral therapy in people with HIV. Findings and caveats of the study: Within the repertoire, clones expanded before ART were dominant at all time points. ART-treated samples gained diversity yet remained below transplant donor controls.

With survey level as its setting, the immunoSEQ assay was v3.0. In sequencing, roughly 40,000-50,000 T-cell genomes per sample were targeted. Assay used: immunoSEQ multiplex PCR; TCRdb lists only in-frame clones, some missing. The top ten hold 8% to 9.5% of the sample, which has thousands of clones, about 83% seen once. The CDR3 totals 15 residues. V dropped 5 bases and J dropped 1 base, with 14 bases sitting between them. CDR1 is SGHVS, CDR2 FQNEAQ, per germline. HIV-positive participants were all treated in the United States. To note about this clone: The antigen remains undetermined.

This sequence joins TRBV7-8 and TRBJ2-5; D is uncertain. This sample comprised unsorted PBMCs, obtained 0.3 years before starting antiretroviral therapy. The sequence derives from a man younger than 45 with HIV. The CDR3 nucleotides are TGTGCCAGCAGCCCTCCAGACCATGTCCAAGAGACCCAGTACTTC. This gives the protein CASSPPDHVQETQYF.